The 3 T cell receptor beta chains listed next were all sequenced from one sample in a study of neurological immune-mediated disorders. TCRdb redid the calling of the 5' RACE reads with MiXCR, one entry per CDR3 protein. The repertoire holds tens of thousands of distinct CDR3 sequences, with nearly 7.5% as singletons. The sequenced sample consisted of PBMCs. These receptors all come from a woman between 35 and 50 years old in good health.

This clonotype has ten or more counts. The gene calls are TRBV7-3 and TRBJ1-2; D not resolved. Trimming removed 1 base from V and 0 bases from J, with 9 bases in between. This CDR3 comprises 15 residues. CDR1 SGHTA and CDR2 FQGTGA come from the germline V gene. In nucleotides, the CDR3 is TGTGCCAGCAGCTTAATGGGAGAAGCTAACTATGGCTACACCTTC. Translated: CASSLMGEANYGYTF.

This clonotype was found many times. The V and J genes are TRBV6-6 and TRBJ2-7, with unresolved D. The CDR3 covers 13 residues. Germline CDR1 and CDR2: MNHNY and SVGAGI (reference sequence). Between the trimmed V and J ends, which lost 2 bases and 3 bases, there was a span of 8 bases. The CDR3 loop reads CASSYDNRYEQYF. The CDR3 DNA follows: TGTGCCAGCAGTTACGACAACCGCTACGAGCAGTACTTC.

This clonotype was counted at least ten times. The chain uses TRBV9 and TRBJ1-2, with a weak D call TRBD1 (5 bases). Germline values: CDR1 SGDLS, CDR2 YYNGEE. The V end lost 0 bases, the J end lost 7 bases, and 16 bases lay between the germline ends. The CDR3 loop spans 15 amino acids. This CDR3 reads CASSVGGVGESGYTF. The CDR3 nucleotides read TGTGCCAGCAGCGTAGGAGGGGTCGGGGAATCTGGCTACACCTTC.